This T cell receptor beta chain was identified in a study of blood T cell repertoires in COVID-19. Study-level background: T cells, B-cell-depleted T cells, or PBMCs supplied cDNA or gDNA.

The CDR3 extends over 14 amino acids. Germline assignment: CDR1 MDHEN and CDR2 SYDVKM. V lost 2 bases and J lost 7, with 12 bases in between. In the source study's methods: Amplification with reference gene primers provided the estimates of nucleated cell counts. TCRdb's copy holds only in-frame clones and misses some; the assay was immunoSEQ multiplex PCR. D and trimming come from the DNA, and the V and J calls and clone size come from that table. The repertoire holds 65,000 to 85,000 clones, with 85% to 90% as singletons. The receptor was isolated from a man aged 50 to 59 with active COVID-19. The gene calls are TRBV28 and TRBJ2-1, with D possibly matching TRBD2 (6 bases). The sequenced sample consisted of peripheral blood. The CDR3 sequence is CASSLAGTRNEQFF. DNA of the CDR3: TGTGCCAGCAGTTTAGCCGGGACTCGAAATGAGCAGTTCTTC.